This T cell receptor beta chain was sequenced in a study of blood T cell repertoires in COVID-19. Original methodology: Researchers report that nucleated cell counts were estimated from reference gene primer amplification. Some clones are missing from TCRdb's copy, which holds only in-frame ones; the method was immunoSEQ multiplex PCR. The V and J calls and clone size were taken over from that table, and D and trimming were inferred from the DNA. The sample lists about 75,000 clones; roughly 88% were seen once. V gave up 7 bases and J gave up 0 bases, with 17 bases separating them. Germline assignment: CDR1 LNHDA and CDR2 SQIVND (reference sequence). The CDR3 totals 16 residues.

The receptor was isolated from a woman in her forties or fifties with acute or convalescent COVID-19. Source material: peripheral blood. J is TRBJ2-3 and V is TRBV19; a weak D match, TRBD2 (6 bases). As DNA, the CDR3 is TGTGCCAGTACCATAGGAGGGCAAGGGAGCACAGATACGCAGTATTTT. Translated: CASTIGGQGSTDTQYF.